This T cell receptor beta chain was profiled in a study of cytomegalovirus exposure and HLA in healthy donors. The PCR was carried out with 60 Vbeta primers and 13 Jbeta primers. TCRdb's copy holds only in-frame clones and misses some; the assay was immunoSEQ multiplex PCR. This repertoire shows 100,000 to 150,000 clones, about 73% found once; its top ten account for around 3.9%. Germline V gene sequence: CDR1 LNHDA, CDR2 SQIVND (reference sequence). CDR3 length: 14 amino acids. Trimming left V 3 bases short and J 5 bases short, with 8 bases between. The sample taken for sequencing was PBMCs. The rearrangement joins TRBV19 to TRBJ1-6; TRBD1 is a possible D gene (6 bases). This sequence was found in a woman aged 50 to 60 in good health and CMV-seropositive. The DNA of the CDR3 is TGTGCCAGTAGTATCGGACAGAATAATTCACCCCTCCACTTT. Its protein is CASSIGQNNSPLHF.